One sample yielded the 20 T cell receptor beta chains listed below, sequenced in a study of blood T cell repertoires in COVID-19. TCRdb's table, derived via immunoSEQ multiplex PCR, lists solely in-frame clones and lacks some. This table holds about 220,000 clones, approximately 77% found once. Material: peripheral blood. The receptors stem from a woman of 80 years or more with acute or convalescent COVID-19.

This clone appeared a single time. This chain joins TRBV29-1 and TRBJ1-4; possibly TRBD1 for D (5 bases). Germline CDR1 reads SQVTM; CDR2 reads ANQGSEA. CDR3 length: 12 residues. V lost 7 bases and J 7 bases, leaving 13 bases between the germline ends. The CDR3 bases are TGCAGCGCATCACTACAGGCTGAAAAACTGTTTTTT. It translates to CSASLQAEKLFF.

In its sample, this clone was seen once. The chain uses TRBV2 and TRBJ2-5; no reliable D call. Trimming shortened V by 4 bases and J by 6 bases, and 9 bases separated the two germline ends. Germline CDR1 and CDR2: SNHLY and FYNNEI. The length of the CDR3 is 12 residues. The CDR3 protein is CASSALVKTQYF. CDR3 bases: TGTGCCAGCAGTGCCCTAGTAAAGACCCAGTACTTC.

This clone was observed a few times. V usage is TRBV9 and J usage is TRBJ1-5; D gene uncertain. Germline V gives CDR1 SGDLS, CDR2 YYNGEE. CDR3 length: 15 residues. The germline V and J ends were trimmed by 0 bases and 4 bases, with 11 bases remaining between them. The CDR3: CASSVGLSGNQPQHF. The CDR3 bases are TGTGCCAGCAGCGTAGGATTGAGCGGGAATCAGCCCCAGCATTTT.

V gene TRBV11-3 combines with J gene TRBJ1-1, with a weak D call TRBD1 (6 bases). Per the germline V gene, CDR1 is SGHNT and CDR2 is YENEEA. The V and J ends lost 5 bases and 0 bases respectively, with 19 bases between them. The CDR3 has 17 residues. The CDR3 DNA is TGTGCCAGCAGCCCAGGGGTCGGTATGGGCCTGAACACTGAAGCTTTCTTT. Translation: CASSPGVGMGLNTEAFF.

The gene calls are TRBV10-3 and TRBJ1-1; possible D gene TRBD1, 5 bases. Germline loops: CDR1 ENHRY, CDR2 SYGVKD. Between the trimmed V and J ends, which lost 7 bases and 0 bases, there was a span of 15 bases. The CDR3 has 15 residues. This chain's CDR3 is CAITKTGEMNTEAFF. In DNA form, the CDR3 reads TGTGCCATCACCAAAACAGGTGAGATGAACACTGAAGCTTTCTTT.

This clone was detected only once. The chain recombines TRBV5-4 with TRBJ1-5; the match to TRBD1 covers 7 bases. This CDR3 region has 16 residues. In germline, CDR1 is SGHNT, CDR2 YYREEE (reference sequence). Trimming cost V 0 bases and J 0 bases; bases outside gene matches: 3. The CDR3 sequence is CASSLGGTASNQPQHF. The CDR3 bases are TGTGCCAGCAGCTTGGGCGGGACAGCTAGCAATCAGCCCCAGCATTTT.

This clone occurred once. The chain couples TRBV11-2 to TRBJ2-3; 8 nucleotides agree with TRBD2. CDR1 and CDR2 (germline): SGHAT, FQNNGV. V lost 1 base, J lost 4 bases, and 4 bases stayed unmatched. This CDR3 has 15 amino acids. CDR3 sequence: CASSLAGGPADTQYF. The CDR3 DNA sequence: TGTGCCAGCAGCTTAGCGGGGGGGCCCGCAGATACGCAGTATTTT.

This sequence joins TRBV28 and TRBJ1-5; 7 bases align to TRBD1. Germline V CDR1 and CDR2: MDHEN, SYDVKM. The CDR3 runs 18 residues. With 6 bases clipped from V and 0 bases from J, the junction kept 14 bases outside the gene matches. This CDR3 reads CASRRTGAPKNSNQPQHF. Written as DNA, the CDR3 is TGTGCCAGCAGACGGACAGGAGCGCCCAAAAATAGCAATCAGCCCCAGCATTTT.

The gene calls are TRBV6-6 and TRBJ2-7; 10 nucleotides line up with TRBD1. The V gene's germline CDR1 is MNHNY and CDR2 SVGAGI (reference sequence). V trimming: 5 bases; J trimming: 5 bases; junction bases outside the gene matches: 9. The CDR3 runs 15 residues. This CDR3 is CASSVAGTGVNEQYF. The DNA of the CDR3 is TGTGCCAGCAGTGTAGCCGGGACAGGGGTGAACGAGCAGTACTTC.

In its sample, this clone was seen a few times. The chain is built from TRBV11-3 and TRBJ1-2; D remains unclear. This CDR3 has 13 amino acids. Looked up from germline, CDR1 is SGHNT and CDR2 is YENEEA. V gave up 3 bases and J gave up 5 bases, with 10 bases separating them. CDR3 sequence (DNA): TGTGCCAGCAGCTTGGGGAGCGATTATGGCTACACCTTC. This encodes CASSLGSDYGYTF.

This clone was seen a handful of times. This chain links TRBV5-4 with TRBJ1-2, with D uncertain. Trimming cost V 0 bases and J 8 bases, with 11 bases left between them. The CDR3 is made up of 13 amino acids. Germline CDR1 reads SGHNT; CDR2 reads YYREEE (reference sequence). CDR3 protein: CASSLGPEDGYTF. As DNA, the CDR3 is TGTGCCAGCAGCTTGGGGCCGGAGGACGGCTACACCTTC.

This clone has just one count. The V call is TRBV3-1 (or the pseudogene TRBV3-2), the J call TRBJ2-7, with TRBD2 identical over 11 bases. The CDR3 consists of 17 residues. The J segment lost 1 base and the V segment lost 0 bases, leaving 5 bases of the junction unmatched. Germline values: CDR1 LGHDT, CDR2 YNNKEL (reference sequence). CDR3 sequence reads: CASSQDASGGSSYEQYF. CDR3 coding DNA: TGTGCCAGCAGCCAAGACGCTAGCGGGGGGTCGTCCTACGAGCAGTACTTC.

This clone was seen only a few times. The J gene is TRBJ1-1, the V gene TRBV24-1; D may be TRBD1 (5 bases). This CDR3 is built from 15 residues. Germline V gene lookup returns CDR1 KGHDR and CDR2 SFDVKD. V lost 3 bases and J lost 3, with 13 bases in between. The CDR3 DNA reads TGTGCCACCAGTGATAGTCGGGGCGGGGACACTGAAGCTTTCTTT. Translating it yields CATSDSRGGDTEAFF.

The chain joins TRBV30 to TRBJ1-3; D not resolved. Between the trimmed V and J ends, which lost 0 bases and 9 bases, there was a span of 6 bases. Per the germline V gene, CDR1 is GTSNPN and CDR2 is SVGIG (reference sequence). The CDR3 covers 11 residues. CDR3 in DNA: TGTGCCTGGAGTGTTGGCGGCACCATATATTTT. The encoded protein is CAWSVGGTIYF.

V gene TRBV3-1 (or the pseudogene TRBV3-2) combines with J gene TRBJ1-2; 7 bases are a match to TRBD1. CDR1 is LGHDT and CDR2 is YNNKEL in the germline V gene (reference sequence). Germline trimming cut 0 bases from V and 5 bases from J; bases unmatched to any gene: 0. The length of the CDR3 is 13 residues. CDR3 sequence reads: CASSQDRGYGYTF. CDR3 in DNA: TGTGCCAGCAGCCAAGACAGGGGGTATGGCTACACCTTC.

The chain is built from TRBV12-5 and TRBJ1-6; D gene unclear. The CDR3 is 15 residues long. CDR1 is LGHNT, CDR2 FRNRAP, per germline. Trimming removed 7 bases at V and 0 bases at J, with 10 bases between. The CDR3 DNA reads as TGTGCTAGTGTTAGAGGGAGCTCCTATAATTCACCCCTCCACTTT. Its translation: CASVRGSSYNSPLHF.

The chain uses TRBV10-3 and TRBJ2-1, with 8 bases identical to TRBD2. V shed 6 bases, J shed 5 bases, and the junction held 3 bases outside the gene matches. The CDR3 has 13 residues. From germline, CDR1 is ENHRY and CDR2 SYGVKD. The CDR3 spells CAIRGGLDNEQFF. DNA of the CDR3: TGTGCCATCAGGGGGGGACTAGACAATGAGCAGTTCTTC.

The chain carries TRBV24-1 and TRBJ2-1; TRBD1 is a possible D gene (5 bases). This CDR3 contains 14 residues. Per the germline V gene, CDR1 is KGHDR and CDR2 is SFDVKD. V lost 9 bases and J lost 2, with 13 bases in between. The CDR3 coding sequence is TGTGCCACCGGGTCTAGGGGTCCCTACAATGAGCAGTTCTTC. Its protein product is CATGSRGPYNEQFF.

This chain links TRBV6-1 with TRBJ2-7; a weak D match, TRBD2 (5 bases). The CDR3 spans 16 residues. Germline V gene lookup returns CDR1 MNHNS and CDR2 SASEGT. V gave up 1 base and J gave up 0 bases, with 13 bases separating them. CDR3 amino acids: CASSEGWTLSSYEQYF. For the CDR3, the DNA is TGTGCCAGCAGTGAAGGGTGGACTCTCAGCTCCTACGAGCAGTACTTC.

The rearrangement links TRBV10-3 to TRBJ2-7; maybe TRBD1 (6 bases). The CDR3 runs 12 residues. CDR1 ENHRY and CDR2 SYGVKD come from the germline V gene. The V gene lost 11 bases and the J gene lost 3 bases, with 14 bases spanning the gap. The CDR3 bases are TGTGCCGGCTCGCCGACAGGCTACGAGCAGTACTTC. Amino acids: CAGSPTGYEQYF.